This passage covers 8 T cell receptor beta chains from one sample sequenced in a study of blood T cell repertoires in COVID-19. Method: immunoSEQ multiplex PCR; TCRdb's copy keeps in-frame clones and lacks some. The sample gives 20,000 or so clones, about nine tenths of which show up once; 2.5% to 3.5% is in the top ten. The sequencing sample was made of peripheral blood. All receptors derive from a woman in her 70s with active COVID-19.

The genes are TRBV6-2 or TRBV6-3 and TRBJ2-7; 10 bases align to TRBD2. The CDR3 covers 15 residues. V was pared by 6 bases and J by 2 bases, with 7 bases of the junction left unmatched. From germline, CDR1 is MNHEY and CDR2 SVGEGT. The CDR3 nucleotides read TGTGCCAGCAGCTCCCGGACTAGCGGTACCTACGAGCAGTACTTC. Translated, it gives CASSSRTSGTYEQYF.

The rearrangement joins TRBV28 to TRBJ2-3, with 7 bases fitting TRBD2. Looked up from germline, CDR1 is MDHEN and CDR2 is SYDVKM. V was pared by 2 bases and J by 1 base, with 6 bases of the junction left unmatched. The CDR3 runs to 16 residues. CDR3 sequence: CASSLNSGMGTDTQYF. The CDR3 DNA follows: TGTGCCAGCAGTTTAAACAGCGGGATGGGCACAGATACGCAGTATTTT.

The chain uses TRBV4-2 and TRBJ2-5; 12 nucleotides align to TRBD2. With V trimmed by 0 bases and J by 2 bases, 13 bases remained unmatched. CDR3 length: 20 residues. Germline CDR1 is LGHNA and CDR2 is YNFKEQ. This CDR3 is CASSQEVRLTSGRFQETQYF. Written as DNA, the CDR3 is TGTGCCAGCAGCCAAGAAGTCCGTCTGACTAGCGGGAGATTTCAAGAGACCCAGTACTTC.

This chain uses TRBV27 with TRBJ2-1; 10 positions match TRBD2. Germline CDR1 reads MNHEY; CDR2 reads SMNVEV (reference sequence). V trimming: 5 bases; J trimming: 9 bases; junction bases outside the gene matches: 4. The CDR3 contains 13 residues. The CDR3 DNA follows: TGTGCCAGCAGTATCCTAGCGGGGGTTGAGCAGTTCTTC. Its protein product is CASSILAGVEQFF.

V and J are TRBV3-1 (or the pseudogene TRBV3-2) and TRBJ1-1, with no clear D. The ends were cut back, 5 bases at V and 6 bases at J, with 13 bases in the middle. The germline gives CDR1 LGHDT, CDR2 YNNKEL (reference sequence). This CDR3 has 13 residues. The CDR3 bases are TGTGCCAGCAGCTCTTCGACGGGATCTGAAGCTTTCTTT. Its protein product is CASSSSTGSEAFF.

The CDR3 spells CASSVSAGVEVDTQYF. CDR3 nucleotides: TGTGCCAGCAGCGTATCCGCGGGAGTGGAAGTAGATACGCAGTATTTT. J is TRBJ2-3 and V is TRBV9; 7 bases match TRBD2. Germline lookup yields CDR1 SGDLS and CDR2 YYNGEE. The CDR3 sequence is 16 residues long. J was trimmed by 5 bases and V by 1 base; bases with no gene match: 10.

This clone showed up just once. This chain joins TRBV5-5 and TRBJ2-7, with 7 bases that match TRBD1. CDR1 and CDR2 (germline): SGHKS, YYEKEE (reference sequence). After removal of 3 bases from V and 2 bases from J, the junction contained 8 bases not matched to a gene. This CDR3 spans 15 amino acids. The CDR3 protein is CASSWDRQITYEQYF. As DNA, the CDR3 is TGTGCCAGCAGCTGGGACAGACAGATAACCTACGAGCAGTACTTC. Supplemented by reference TRBV5-5 and TRBJ2-7, the full variable domain reads DAGVTQSPTHLIKTRGQQVTLRCSPISGHKSVSWYQQVLGQGPQFIFQYYEKEERGRGNFPDRFSARQFPNYSSELNVNALLLGDSALYLCASSWDRQITYEQYFGPGTRLTVT.

V gene TRBV6-8 combines with J gene TRBJ1-1; 8 nucleotides line up with TRBD1. Trimming cost V 5 bases and J 4 bases; bases outside gene matches: 12. The germline V gene has CDR1 MNHGY and CDR2 SAAAGT. This CDR3 is built from 16 residues. This chain's CDR3 is CASSHGQGISFTEAFF. The CDR3 DNA reads TGTGCCAGCAGTCATGGACAGGGAATCTCATTCACTGAAGCTTTCTTT.